The subject of this entry is one T cell receptor beta chain. Its target is unknown. The method was immunoSEQ multiplex PCR; TCRdb's version includes in-frame clones alone and lacks a portion of them. The table records about 81,000 clones, 65% to 85% of them present only once. This sample is part of a study of identifying expanded T cells in peripheral blood. V gave up 2 bases and J gave up 3 bases, with 11 bases separating them. Germline V CDR1 and CDR2: LNHDA, SQIVND (reference sequence). The CDR3 is made up of 14 amino acids. Study-wide results and limits: Roughly two-week clone count variance significantly increased as total template count grew.

The chain links TRBV19 to TRBJ2-7; D call uncertain. The sequence was collected from a person between 18 and 75 years old in good health. The sample comprised blood. The CDR3 region is CASSISEAVYEQYF. CDR3 in DNA: TGTGCCAGTAGTATAAGCGAGGCAGTCTACGAGCAGTACTTC.